This T cell receptor beta chain was identified during a study of OX40 agonist ivuxolimab in advanced cancers. On the study more broadly: Melanoma, hepatocellular carcinoma, head and neck or renal cell cancer occurred in dose-escalation patients. Study-level findings and limits: At doses 0.1 to 3.0 mg/kg, CD4+ and CD8+ clones expanded.

A remark on this clone: Its antigen is still unknown.

Generated by immunoSEQ multiplex PCR, the TCRdb table keeps only in-frame clones and is missing some. This sample has some 50,000 clones; roughly 88% occur once, and the top ten carry 3.4%. The source is an adult with an advanced solid tumor such as melanoma, head and neck, liver or kidney cancer. The sample here was CD4+ or CD8+ T cells sorted from blood, taken in a trial of the OX40 agonist ivuxolimab.

As DNA, the CDR3 is TGTGCCAGTAGCCGAACAGGGGGCTATGGCTACACCTTC. Amino acid sequence: CASSRTGGYGYTF. The chain joins TRBV19 to TRBJ1-2; TRBD1 matches 8 bases. The CDR3 sequence is 13 residues long. Germline V gene sequence: CDR1 LNHDA, CDR2 SQIVND (reference sequence). V lost 6 bases, J lost 4 bases, and 4 bases stayed unmatched.